The rows below give T cell receptor beta chains drawn from one sample of a study of vaccination and CD4 T cells after COVID-19. The antigens for these receptors are not known. One entry per CDR3 protein, called by TCRdb with MiXCR from the PCR reads. Counted here are fewer than 20,000 distinct CDR3 sequences, 53% occurring once; the ten biggest clones make up about 15%. The specimen was CD4+ T cells from blood, cultured in vitro, collected before SARS-CoV-2 vaccination. The receptors shown here come from a human donor who had recovered from COVID-19. Each CDR3 is given with its conserved first and last residue. A D gene is named only where the DNA matches it firmly. Part of the rows lack a size; the others show once, few, many or a class for expanded clones.

V: TRBV6-5; D: TRBD1; J: TRBJ1-1; size: few; CDR3: CASSYLQAAGGTEAFF; DNA: TGTGCCAGCAGTTACCTCCAAGCCGCAGGGGGCACTGAAGCTTTCTTT
V: TRBV7-8; D: -; J: TRBJ1-5; size: few; CDR3: CASSRGRGLGQPQHF; DNA: TGTGCCAGCAGTCGGGGGCGGGGGCTGGGTCAGCCCCAGCATTTT
V: TRBV6-1; D: -; J: TRBJ1-1; size: -; CDR3: CASSGAAQGVSEAFF; DNA: TGTGCCAGCAGTGGGGCAGCCCAAGGTGTTTCTGAAGCTTTCTTT
V: TRBV5-4; D: -; J: TRBJ2-5; size: -; CDR3: CASSLERGGETQYF; DNA: TGTGCCAGCAGCCTAGAGAGAGGGGGAGAGACCCAGTACTTC
V: TRBV25-1; D: -; J: TRBJ1-2; size: -; CDR3: CASSESGQNYGYTF; DNA: TGTGCCAGCAGTGAATCTGGACAGAACTATGGCTACACCTTC
V: TRBV24-1; D: -; J: TRBJ2-7; size: -; CDR3: CATSENSYEQYF; DNA: TGTGCCACCAGTGAAAACAGCTACGAGCAGTACTTC
V: TRBV19; D: -; J: TRBJ1-5; size: -; CDR3: CASSVDRSFNQPQHF; DNA: TGTGCCAGTAGCGTAGACAGGTCGTTCAATCAGCCCCAGCATTTT
V: TRBV11-3; D: -; J: TRBJ2-3; size: -; CDR3: CASSLGGDRHTQYF; DNA: TGTGCCAGCAGCCTCGGGGGAGACCGCCATACGCAGTATTTT
V: TRBV28; D: -; J: TRBJ1-2; size: -; CDR3: CASSLPQGLNYGYTF; DNA: TGTGCCAGCAGTCTACCCCAGGGGTTAAACTATGGCTACACCTTC
V: TRBV30; D: -; J: TRBJ1-2; size: -; CDR3: CAWSVSPGYTF; DNA: TGTGCCTGGAGTGTATCACCCGGCTACACCTTC
V: TRBV7-7; D: -; J: TRBJ2-7; size: -; CDR3: CASSTAGPGVLGEQYF; DNA: TGTGCCAGCAGTACCGCCGGTCCAGGGGTCTTAGGAGAGCAGTACTTC